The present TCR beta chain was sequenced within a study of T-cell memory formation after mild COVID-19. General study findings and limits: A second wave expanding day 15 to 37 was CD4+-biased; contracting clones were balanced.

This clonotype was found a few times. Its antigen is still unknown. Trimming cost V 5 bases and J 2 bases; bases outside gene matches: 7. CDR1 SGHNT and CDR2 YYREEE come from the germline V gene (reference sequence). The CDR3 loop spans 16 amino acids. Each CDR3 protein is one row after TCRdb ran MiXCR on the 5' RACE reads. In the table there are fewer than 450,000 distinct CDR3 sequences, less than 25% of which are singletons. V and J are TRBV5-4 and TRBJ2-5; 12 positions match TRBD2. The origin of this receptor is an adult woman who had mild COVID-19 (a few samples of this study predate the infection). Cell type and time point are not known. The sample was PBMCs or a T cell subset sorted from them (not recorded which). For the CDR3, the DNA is TGTGCCAGCAGGGTCGGGACTAGCGGGCCTCAAGAGACCCAGTACTTC. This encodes CASRVGTSGPQETQYF.